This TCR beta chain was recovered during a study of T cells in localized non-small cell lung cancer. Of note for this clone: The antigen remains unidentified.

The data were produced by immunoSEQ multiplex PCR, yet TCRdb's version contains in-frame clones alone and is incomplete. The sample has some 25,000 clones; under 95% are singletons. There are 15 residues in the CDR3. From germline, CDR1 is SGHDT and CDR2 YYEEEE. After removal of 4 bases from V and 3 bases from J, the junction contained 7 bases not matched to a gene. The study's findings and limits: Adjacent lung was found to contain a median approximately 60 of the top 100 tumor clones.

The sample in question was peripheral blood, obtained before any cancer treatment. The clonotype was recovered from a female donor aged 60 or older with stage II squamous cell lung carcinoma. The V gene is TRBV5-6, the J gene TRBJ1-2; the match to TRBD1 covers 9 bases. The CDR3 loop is CASSTKTGGDYGYTF. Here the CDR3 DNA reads TGTGCCAGCAGCACAAAAACAGGGGGCGACTATGGCTACACCTTC. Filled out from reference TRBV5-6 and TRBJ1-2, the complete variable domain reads DAGVTQSPTHLIKTRGQQVTLRCSPKSGHDTVSWYQQALGQGPQFIFQYYEEEERQRGNFPDRFSGHQFPNYSSELNVNALLLGDSALYLCASSTKTGGDYGYTFGSGTRLTVV.